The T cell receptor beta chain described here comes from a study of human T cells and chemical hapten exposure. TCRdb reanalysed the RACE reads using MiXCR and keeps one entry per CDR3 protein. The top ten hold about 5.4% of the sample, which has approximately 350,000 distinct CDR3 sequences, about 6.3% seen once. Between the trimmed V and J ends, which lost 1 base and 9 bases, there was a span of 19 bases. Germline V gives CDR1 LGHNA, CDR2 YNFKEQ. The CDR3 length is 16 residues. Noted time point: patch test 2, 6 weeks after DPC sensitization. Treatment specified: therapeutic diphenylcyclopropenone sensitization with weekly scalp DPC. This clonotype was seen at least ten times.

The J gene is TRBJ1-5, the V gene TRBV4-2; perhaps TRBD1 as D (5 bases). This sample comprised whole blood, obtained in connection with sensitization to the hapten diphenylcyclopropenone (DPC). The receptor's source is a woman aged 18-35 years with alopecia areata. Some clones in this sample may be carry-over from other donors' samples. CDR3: CASSQGEAGTPGPQHF. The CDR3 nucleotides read TGTGCCAGCAGCCAAGGTGAGGCAGGGACTCCCGGGCCCCAGCATTTT.